The rows below give T cell receptor beta chains drawn from one sample of a study of a mutant IDH1 vaccine in newly diagnosed glioma. The assay was immunoSEQ multiplex PCR, and TCRdb's table has in-frame clones only and misses some. The data show 75,000 to 100,000 clones, around 90% seen once. Here the sequenced sample was PBMCs, taken from a glioma patient treated with radiotherapy, temozolomide or both. These receptors all come from a woman in her 50s with glioma. The CDR3 runs from the conserved cysteine through the conserved F or W. The order of the fields is clone size, J gene, D gene, V gene, CDR3 protein, CDR3 DNA. The D gene is left open where the match is weak. Size tells how often a clone was seen (once, few, many) or the class of an expanded clone, and some rows leave it out.

clone_size: .
j_call: TRBJ1-2
d_call: .
v_call: TRBV9
cdr3_aa: CASSVDVRVSGGYTF
cdr3_nt: TGTGCCAGCAGCGTAGATGTCAGGGTGTCGGGTGGCTACACCTTC

clone_size: .
j_call: TRBJ2-7
d_call: .
v_call: TRBV2
cdr3_aa: CASSVGAYYEQYF
cdr3_nt: TGTGCCAGCAGTGTCGGGGCCTACTACGAGCAGTACTTC

clone_size: .
j_call: TRBJ1-1
d_call: .
v_call: TRBV5-4
cdr3_aa: CASSLAGVGYTEAFF
cdr3_nt: TGTGCCAGCAGCTTGGCAGGGGTTGGGTACACTGAAGCTTTCTTT

clone_size: .
j_call: TRBJ2-5
d_call: .
v_call: TRBV19
cdr3_aa: CASSIGAGRETQYF
cdr3_nt: TGTGCCAGTAGTATAGGGGCGGGACGAGAGACCCAGTACTTC

clone_size: .
j_call: TRBJ1-1
d_call: .
v_call: TRBV4-2
cdr3_aa: CASSERTVNTEAFF
cdr3_nt: TGTGCCAGCAGCGAAAGGACAGTGAACACTGAAGCTTTCTTT

clone_size: once
j_call: TRBJ2-6
d_call: .
v_call: TRBV19
cdr3_aa: CASSMGHSGANVLTF
cdr3_nt: TGTGCCAGTAGTATGGGCCACTCTGGGGCCAACGTCCTGACTTTC

clone_size: once
j_call: TRBJ1-1
d_call: .
v_call: TRBV5-1
cdr3_aa: CASSDPNTEAFF
cdr3_nt: TGCGCCAGCAGCGATCCGAACACTGAAGCTTTCTTT

clone_size: .
j_call: TRBJ1-6
d_call: .
v_call: TRBV7-8
cdr3_aa: CASSSQRVNSPLHF
cdr3_nt: TGTGCCAGCAGCTCCCAGCGCGTTAATTCACCCCTCCACTTT

clone_size: .
j_call: TRBJ2-5
d_call: TRBD2
v_call: TRBV11-2
cdr3_aa: CASILGTLAGRTQYF
cdr3_nt: TGTGCCAGCATCCTCGGGACACTAGCGGGTAGGACCCAGTACTTC

clone_size: .
j_call: TRBJ1-1
d_call: .
v_call: TRBV28
cdr3_aa: CASSSGGVNTEAFF
cdr3_nt: TGTGCCAGCAGTTCCGGGGGAGTGAACACTGAAGCTTTCTTT

clone_size: .
j_call: TRBJ2-2
d_call: .
v_call: TRBV6-5
cdr3_aa: CASSYWASTGELFF
cdr3_nt: TGTGCCAGCAGTTACTGGGCCAGCACCGGGGAGCTGTTTTTT

clone_size: .
j_call: TRBJ2-7
d_call: TRBD1
v_call: TRBV7-6
cdr3_aa: CASSFSSPGTGSYEQYF
cdr3_nt: TGTGCCAGCAGCTTTTCTTCTCCGGGGACAGGCTCCTACGAGCAGTACTTC

clone_size: .
j_call: TRBJ1-1
d_call: .
v_call: TRBV6-1
cdr3_aa: CASSPRSYTEAFF
cdr3_nt: TGTGCCAGCAGTCCCCGATCGTACACTGAAGCTTTCTTT

clone_size: .
j_call: TRBJ2-7
d_call: TRBD1
v_call: TRBV11-2
cdr3_aa: CASSPLTGRNSYEQYF
cdr3_nt: TGTGCCAGCAGCCCATTGACAGGGCGAAACTCCTACGAGCAGTACTTC

clone_size: .
j_call: TRBJ2-3
d_call: TRBD2
v_call: TRBV7-3
cdr3_aa: CASSPRGGLEADTQYF
cdr3_nt: TGTGCCAGCAGCCCGAGGGGGGGACTAGAGGCAGATACGCAGTATTTT

clone_size: .
j_call: TRBJ2-3
d_call: TRBD2
v_call: TRBV18
cdr3_aa: CASSPLLTSGGDSDTQYF
cdr3_nt: TGTGCCAGCTCACCTCTTTTGACTAGCGGGGGCGATTCAGATACGCAGTATTTT

clone_size: .
j_call: TRBJ1-1
d_call: .
v_call: TRBV6-5
cdr3_aa: CASSTLTGNTEAFF
cdr3_nt: TGTGCCAGCAGTACCCTGACAGGGAACACTGAAGCTTTCTTT

clone_size: .
j_call: TRBJ2-5
d_call: .
v_call: TRBV30
cdr3_aa: CAWTYGRSFFGAQYF
cdr3_nt: TGTGCCTGGACTTATGGACGGTCGTTCTTCGGAGCCCAGTACTTC

clone_size: .
j_call: TRBJ2-2
d_call: .
v_call: TRBV29-1
cdr3_aa: CSVIAGTGELFF
cdr3_nt: TGCAGCGTCATCGCGGGCACCGGGGAGCTGTTTTTT

clone_size: .
j_call: TRBJ2-3
d_call: TRBD2
v_call: TRBV27
cdr3_aa: CASGTSGSIRNTQYF
cdr3_nt: TGTGCCAGCGGTACTAGCGGGAGCATAAGGAATACGCAGTATTTT

clone_size: .
j_call: TRBJ1-5
d_call: .
v_call: TRBV5-6
cdr3_aa: CASSLAGRTHQPQHF
cdr3_nt: TGTGCCAGCAGCTTGGCCGGGAGAACCCATCAGCCCCAGCATTTT

clone_size: .
j_call: TRBJ2-3
d_call: TRBD2
v_call: TRBV9
cdr3_aa: CASSATGSLAGGPGTQYF
cdr3_nt: TGTGCCAGCAGCGCGACTGGGAGTCTAGCGGGAGGCCCCGGTACGCAGTATTTT

clone_size: .
j_call: TRBJ2-2
d_call: .
v_call: TRBV7-2
cdr3_aa: CASSSKGHLEAYTGELFF
cdr3_nt: TGTGCCAGCAGCTCAAAGGGACACTTGGAGGCCTACACCGGGGAGCTGTTTTTT

clone_size: .
j_call: TRBJ1-1
d_call: .
v_call: TRBV4-1
cdr3_aa: CASSQGGKGNTEAFF
cdr3_nt: TGCGCCAGCAGCCAAGGGGGGAAAGGAAACACTGAAGCTTTCTTT

clone_size: .
j_call: TRBJ2-5
d_call: .
v_call: TRBV5-1
cdr3_aa: CASSFPPGTVQETQYF
cdr3_nt: TGCGCCAGCAGCTTCCCGCCCGGGACCGTGCAAGAGACCCAGTACTTC

clone_size: .
j_call: TRBJ1-2
d_call: .
v_call: TRBV7-9
cdr3_aa: CASSDSPPTNYGYTF
cdr3_nt: TGTGCCAGCAGCGACTCGCCTCCGACTAACTATGGCTACACCTTC

clone_size: .
j_call: TRBJ2-7
d_call: .
v_call: TRBV6-1
cdr3_aa: CASSELQPYEQYF
cdr3_nt: TGTGCCAGCAGTGAACTACAGCCCTACGAGCAGTACTTC

clone_size: .
j_call: TRBJ2-3
d_call: .
v_call: TRBV6-5
cdr3_aa: CASSQRPVSTDTQYF
cdr3_nt: TGTGCCAGCAGCCAAAGACCCGTTAGCACAGATACGCAGTATTTT

clone_size: .
j_call: TRBJ2-7
d_call: TRBD1
v_call: TRBV14
cdr3_aa: CASSLNRGQKKPYEQYF
cdr3_nt: TGTGCCAGCAGCCTCAATAGGGGGCAGAAGAAACCCTACGAGCAGTACTTC

clone_size: .
j_call: TRBJ1-5
d_call: .
v_call: TRBV27
cdr3_aa: CASSLFGVGQPQHF
cdr3_nt: TGTGCCAGCAGTTTATTCGGGGTGGGTCAGCCCCAGCATTTT

clone_size: .
j_call: TRBJ2-4
d_call: .
v_call: TRBV19
cdr3_aa: CASSSRGTGNIQYF
cdr3_nt: TGTGCCAGTAGTTCCCGGGGTACGGGGAACATTCAGTACTTC

clone_size: once
j_call: TRBJ2-7
d_call: TRBD1
v_call: TRBV28
cdr3_aa: CASFPGQGIHEQYF
cdr3_nt: TGTGCCTCTTTCCCGGGACAGGGGATCCACGAGCAGTACTTC

clone_size: few
j_call: TRBJ1-5
d_call: .
v_call: TRBV7-3
cdr3_aa: CASSPGGNQPQHF
cdr3_nt: TGTGCCAGCAGCCCGGGGGGCAATCAGCCCCAGCATTTT

clone_size: .
j_call: TRBJ2-5
d_call: .
v_call: TRBV7-9
cdr3_aa: CASSLDGRRGTQYF
cdr3_nt: TGTGCCAGCAGCTTAGACGGTCGCCGGGGGACCCAGTACTTC

clone_size: once
j_call: TRBJ2-1
d_call: TRBD2
v_call: TRBV9
cdr3_aa: CASSAAWTSGRAEQFF
cdr3_nt: TGTGCCAGCAGCGCTGCCTGGACTAGCGGGAGGGCCGAGCAGTTCTTC

clone_size: .
j_call: TRBJ2-1
d_call: TRBD2
v_call: TRBV5-1
cdr3_aa: CASSRTSGSQHEQFF
cdr3_nt: TGCGCCAGCAGCCGGACTAGCGGGAGCCAACATGAGCAGTTCTTC

clone_size: .
j_call: TRBJ2-7
d_call: .
v_call: TRBV5-4
cdr3_aa: CASSLGSPPYEQYF
cdr3_nt: TGTGCCAGCAGCTTGGGTAGCCCTCCATACGAGCAGTACTTC